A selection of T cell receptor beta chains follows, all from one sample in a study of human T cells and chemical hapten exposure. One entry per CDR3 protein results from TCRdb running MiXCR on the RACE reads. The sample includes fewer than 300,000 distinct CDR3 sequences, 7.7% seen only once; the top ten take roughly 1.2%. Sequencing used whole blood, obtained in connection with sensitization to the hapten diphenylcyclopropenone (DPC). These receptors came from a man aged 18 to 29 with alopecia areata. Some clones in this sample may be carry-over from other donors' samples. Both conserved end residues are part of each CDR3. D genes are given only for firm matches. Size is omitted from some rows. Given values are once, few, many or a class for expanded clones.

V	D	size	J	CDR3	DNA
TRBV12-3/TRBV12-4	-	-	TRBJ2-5	CASSSFGEETQYF	TGTGCCAGCAGTTCGTTCGGGGAGGAGACCCAGTACTTC
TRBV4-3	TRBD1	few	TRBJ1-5	CASSQDFEGQGYQPQHF	TGCGCCAGCAGCCAAGATTTTGAGGGACAGGGGTACCAGCCCCAGCATTTT
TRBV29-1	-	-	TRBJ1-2	CSAGGDNYGYTF	TGCAGCGCGGGGGGGGATAACTATGGCTACACCTTC
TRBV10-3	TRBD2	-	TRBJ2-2	CAISGGVAGGYTGELFF	TGTGCCATCAGTGGCGGGGTAGCGGGGGGCTACACCGGGGAGCTGTTTTTT
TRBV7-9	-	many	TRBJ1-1	CASSLQGLGTEAFF	TGTGCCAGCAGCTTACAGGGTTTGGGCACTGAAGCTTTCTTT
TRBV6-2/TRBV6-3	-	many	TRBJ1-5	CASSYSGSGDNQPQHF	TGTGCCAGCAGTTACTCGGGGTCTGGGGACAATCAGCCCCAGCATTTT
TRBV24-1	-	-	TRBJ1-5	CATSAGIQQPQHF	TGTGCCACCAGTGCGGGGATTCAACAGCCCCAGCATTTT
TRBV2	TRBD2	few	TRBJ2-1	CASRAGGSYNEQFF	TGTGCCAGCAGGGCGGGGGGGTCCTACAATGAGCAGTTCTTC
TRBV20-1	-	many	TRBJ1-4	CSATRAPSENEKLFF	TGCAGTGCTACAAGGGCCCCGAGCGAGAATGAAAAACTGTTTTTT
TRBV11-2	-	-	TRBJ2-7	CASSSPRGAYEQYF	TGTGCCAGCAGCTCGCCTAGGGGAGCCTACGAGCAGTACTTC
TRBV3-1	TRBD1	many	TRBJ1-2	CASSHLRQGADGYTF	TGTGCCAGCAGCCACCTTAGACAGGGGGCGGATGGCTACACCTTC
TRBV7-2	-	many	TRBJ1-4	CASSVAGNEKLFF	TGTGCCAGCAGCGTCGCAGGGAACGAAAAACTGTTTTTT
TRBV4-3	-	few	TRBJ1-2	CASSQDITQAPNYGYTF	TGCGCCAGCAGCCAAGATATTACCCAGGCCCCTAACTATGGCTACACCTTC
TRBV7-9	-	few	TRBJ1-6	CASSLGRTNNSPLHF	TGTGCCAGCAGCTTAGGCAGGACGAATAATTCACCCCTCCACTTT
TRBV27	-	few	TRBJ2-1	CASATTSTNEQFF	TGTGCCAGCGCGACCACGAGTACCAATGAGCAGTTCTTC
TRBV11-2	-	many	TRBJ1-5	CASSVGVSGQPQHF	TGTGCCAGCAGCGTGGGAGTATCCGGGCAGCCCCAGCATTTT
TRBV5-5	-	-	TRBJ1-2	CASSPGRTTNYGYTF	TGTGCCAGCAGCCCAGGACGGACAACTAACTATGGCTACACCTTC
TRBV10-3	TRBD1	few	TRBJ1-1	CAITDRAGTEAFF	TGTGCCATCACGGACAGGGCGGGTACTGAAGCTTTCTTT
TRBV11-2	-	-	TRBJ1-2	CASSFTMSAGYTF	TGTGCCAGCAGCTTTACAATGTCGGCTGGCTACACCTTC
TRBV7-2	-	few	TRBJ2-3	CASSQEVSDTQYF	TGTGCCAGCAGTCAAGAGGTATCAGATACGCAGTATTTT
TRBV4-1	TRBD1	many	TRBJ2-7	CASSPYVGTGVPYEQYF	TGCGCCAGCAGCCCTTACGTCGGGACAGGGGTTCCCTACGAGCAGTACTTC
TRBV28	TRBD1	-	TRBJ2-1	CASSLTGGRGNEQFF	TGTGCCAGCAGTTTAACAGGGGGAAGGGGCAATGAGCAGTTCTTC
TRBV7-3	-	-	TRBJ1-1	CASSLWLLVGGTEAFF	TGTGCCAGCAGCTTATGGTTATTGGTGGGTGGCACTGAAGCTTTCTTT